This TCR beta chain was recovered during a study of shared clonotypes between healthy human individuals (dated by TCRdb to the early 2020s). With respect to the entire study: The cohort included a few men and a couple of women between 18 and 49 years of age. Per donor, three plates each were used for CD4 naive and CD4 memory, two for CD8 naive, and one for CD8 memory. To estimate repertoire size and how much clonotype sharing occurs between individuals, the study deeply sequenced the blood TCR repertoires of several healthy adults. Different laboratories and diverse techniques were used to prepare libraries and sequence TCR repertoires, to increase sequencing depth and limit assay-specific biases. Between about 0.94 and 8.9 billion PBMCs per donor were obtained by leukapheresis. Study-wide findings and limitations: Based on pairwise subsampling, the degree of clonotype sharing among donors was expected to be affected by sequencing depth. Naive subsets generally had larger estimated clonotype richness than memory subsets did. Sampling was limited to blood, and TCR repertoires in tissue likely differ from TCR repertoires in blood. Around 5% of naive CD4, more than 3% of naive CD8, 2.3% of memory CD4, and around 0.4% of memory CD8 clonotypes were shared across a few donors. Higher generation probabilities were observed for clonotypes shared by all four sorted-subset donors than for non-shared clonotypes. The genetic and exposure-history diversity represented was limited by the small number of donors. Incomplete sequencing was indicated by rarefaction of sorted-subset datasets, despite the large sequencing depth.

The germline V and J ends show losses of 2 bases and 7 bases respectively, and no gene match explains 6 bases of the junction. CDR1 SGHVS and CDR2 FNYEAQ were looked up in the germline V gene. Measured from the cysteine to the phenylalanine, the CDR3 is 14 residues long. CDR3 DNA only is kept here, 42 bases in frame from base 1. Donors were healthy HIV-negative adults with no recently reported acute infections or vaccinations. All donors were Caucasian adults living in Nashville, Tennessee, USA. Magnetic negative selection was used to enrich CD4+ T cells, after which naive cells were positively selected on CD45RA and the negative fraction became the memory subset. Blood was collected by leukapheresis, and PBMCs were isolated by Ficoll-Histopaque density gradient centrifugation and then cryopreserved in liquid nitrogen vapor phase. Purity and quantity of every magnetically sorted T cell population were checked by analytical flow cytometry. Genomic DNA was isolated from every sorted fraction and measured by UV absorbance on a Nanodrop 2000c.

A remark on this clone: Its antigen is not yet known. No base quality information exists; no much larger clone differs at one position.

Using the deep immunoSEQ assay, TCR CDR3 regions were amplified from genomic DNA by multiplex PCR. Genomic DNA extracted from each cell subset was distributed evenly over all wells of several immunoSEQ 96-well plates, and each plate served as one replicate. For sorted subsets, each replicate PCR was loaded with 200 ng genomic DNA, equivalent to 25,000 to 30,000 T cell genomes. Purified libraries were quantified with a Qubit 3.0 fluorometer, sized on a Bioanalyzer 2100, and re-quantified with the KAPA Library Quantification kit. A separate single-read 150-cycle Illumina NextSeq 550 flow cell was used to sequence each immunoSEQ 96-well plate. Turning to the authors' computational methods: The immunoSEQ output contained only junctional sequences without quality scores, so filtering could not match that applied to full-length reads. To assign V/J genes and CDR3, sequences were annotated against IMGT germline references using PyIR, a Python wrapper for IgBLAST v1.9. Reads were filtered out if the reads had weak V/J assignments (E-value above 1e-6), no CDR3, stop codons, out-of-frame junctions, or ambiguous translated residues. V3J clonotypes were defined as sequences sharing an identical inferred V gene, J gene, and CDR3 amino acid sequence. Percentage overlap between repertoires was computed as shared unique clonotypes divided by the size of the smaller repertoire. Repertoire richness was assessed with RTK rarefaction, the Chao1 estimator, and Recon v2.1 estimates of unobserved clonotypes. Generation probabilities for all TCRbeta clonotypes obtained by the gDNA method from several donors were computed using OLGA. TCRdb provides this immuneACCESS table in a form limited to in-frame rearrangements. Some clones are lacking; in checked studies, under half of them reflect an unresolved V gene, and why the rest are absent is not known. V and J calls and clone size come straight from that table; D and trimming were deduced from the DNA. A total of 1.6 million or so clones appear in this sample, 98% of them only once. Clones ranked in the top ten supply about 0.35% of the sample.

The chain is made from TRBV7-6 and TRBJ1-1; 8 bases in the middle match TRBD1. The specimen sequenced was naive CD4+ T cells sorted from blood. The sample's cell subset or site, from its label and the paper: CD45RA+ positively selected. The clonotype originates from a man aged 30 to 39 in good health. CDR3 sequence: CASSLPDRASEAFF. The DNA is as follows: TGTGCCAGCAGCTTACCGGACAGGGCGAGTGAAGCTTTCTTT.